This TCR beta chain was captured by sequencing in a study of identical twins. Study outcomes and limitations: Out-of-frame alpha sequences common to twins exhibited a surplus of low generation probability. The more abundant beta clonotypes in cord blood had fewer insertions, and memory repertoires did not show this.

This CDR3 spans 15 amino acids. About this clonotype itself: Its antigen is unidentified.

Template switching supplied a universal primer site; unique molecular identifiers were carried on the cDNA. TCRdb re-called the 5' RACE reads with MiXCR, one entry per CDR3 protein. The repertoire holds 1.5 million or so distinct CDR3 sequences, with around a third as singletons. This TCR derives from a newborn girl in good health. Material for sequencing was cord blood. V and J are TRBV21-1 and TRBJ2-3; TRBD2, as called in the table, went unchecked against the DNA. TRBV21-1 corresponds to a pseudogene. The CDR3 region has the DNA TGTGCCAGCGGGCCCCCTAGCGGGAGCACAGATACGCAGTATTTT. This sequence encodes CASGPPSGSTDTQYF.